The T cell receptor (beta chain) described here comes from a study of identical twins. TCRdb reprocessed the 5' RACE reads with MiXCR, giving one entry per CDR3 protein. Among approximately 890,000 distinct CDR3 sequences, about 12% were seen once, and the ten largest hold around 1.6%. This clonotype came up many times. This CDR3 is 12 amino acids long. From germline, CDR1 is MNHEY and CDR2 SVGAGI. J was trimmed by 6 bases and V by 5 bases; bases with no gene match: 3. These same data were also listed under a study on yellow fever vaccine responses in identical twins.

The TCR sequence derives from a woman between 18 and 29 years old in good health. Material: PBMCs. This chain uses TRBV6-5 with TRBJ2-7, with 8 bases that match TRBD1. Here the CDR3 reads CASSTTGGEQYF. CDR3 bases: TGTGCCAGCAGTACAACAGGGGGCGAGCAGTACTTC.